A single sample is the source of the 17 T cell receptor beta chains below, sequenced in a study of cytomegalovirus exposure and HLA in healthy donors. Here immunoSEQ multiplex PCR was the method, and the copy in TCRdb shows in-frame clones only, minus some. The sample holds about 98,000 clones, around 88% seen once. Material for sequencing was PBMCs. All receptors derive from a woman in her thirties in good health and CMV-seronegative.

V gene TRBV6-5 combines with J gene TRBJ2-1; D remains unclear. Germline CDR1 is MNHEY and CDR2 is SVGAGI. The CDR3 has 14 amino acids. V was trimmed by 0 bases and J by 6 bases, leaving 9 bases between them. The CDR3 loop reads CASSYSSQSNEQFF. In nucleotides, the CDR3 is TGTGCCAGCAGTTACTCGAGTCAAAGCAATGAGCAGTTCTTC.

The chain combines TRBV7-8 with TRBJ2-1, with 7 bases identical to TRBD2. CDR1 and CDR2 (germline): SGHVS, FQNEAQ. This CDR3 contains 15 residues. V shed 1 base and J 2 bases; nucleotides not matched to a gene: 2. CDR3 protein: CASSLERDPYNEQFF. The CDR3 DNA sequence: TGTGCCAGCAGCTTAGAGCGGGACCCCTACAATGAGCAGTTCTTC.

The rearrangement joins TRBV29-1 to TRBJ2-5; TRBD1 matches 8 bases. In germline, CDR1 is SQVTM, CDR2 ANQGSEA. The length of the CDR3 is 12 residues. The V gene end was trimmed by 4 bases and the J gene end by 3 bases; junction bases not matched to a gene: 1. CDR3 residues: CSVATGEETQYF. DNA for the CDR3: TGCAGCGTTGCGACAGGGGAAGAGACCCAGTACTTC.

The chain uses TRBV29-1 and TRBJ2-1; the D is unclear. Trimming left V 4 bases short and J 7 bases short, with 11 bases between. The V gene's germline CDR1 is SQVTM and CDR2 ANQGSEA. This CDR3 is 12 amino acids long. The CDR3 reads CSVVGQSNEQFF. In DNA form, the CDR3 reads TGCAGCGTTGTTGGGCAGAGTAATGAGCAGTTCTTC.

The rearrangement uses TRBV9 and TRBJ1-1, with D possibly matching TRBD1 (6 bases). Trimming removed 3 bases at V and 1 base at J, with 10 bases between. The CDR3 is 14 amino acids. The germline V gene encodes CDR1 SGDLS and CDR2 YYNGEE. The CDR3 region has the DNA TGTGCCAGCAGCGGTGGACAGCCGAACACTGAAGCTTTCTTT. This encodes CASSGGQPNTEAFF. The variable domain in full, with the rest retrieved from reference TRBV9 and TRBJ1-1, is DSGVTQTPKHLITATGQRVTLRCSPRSGDLSVYWYQQSLDQGLQFLIQYYNGEERAKGNILERFSAQQFPDLHSELNLSSLELGDSALYFCASSGGQPNTEAFFGQGTRLTVV.

The chain combines TRBV4-1 with TRBJ2-3; TRBD2 might be the D (5 bases). CDR1 is MGHRA and CDR2 is YSYEKL in the germline V gene. V was pared by 5 bases and J by 5 bases, with 17 bases between. The CDR3 has 15 amino acids. The CDR3 region has the DNA TGCGCCAGCAGCAGAACTAGTAGAGATGGAGATACGCAGTATTTT. Translated, it gives CASSRTSRDGDTQYF.

This clone showed up just a few times. The chain combines TRBV5-5 with TRBJ1-3, with TRBD1 as a possible D gene (5 bases). The CDR3 has 15 amino acids. V lost 2 bases and J 0 bases, leaving 9 bases between the germline ends. In germline, CDR1 is SGHKS, CDR2 YYEKEE (reference sequence). The CDR3 reads CASSFAGNSGNTIYF. Written as DNA, the CDR3 is TGTGCCAGCAGCTTTGCAGGGAACTCTGGAAACACCATATATTTT.

This clone was seen a single time. The chain recombines TRBV27 with TRBJ1-2; TRBD1 agrees at 7 bases. Germline V CDR1 and CDR2: MNHEY, SMNVEV (reference sequence). Trimming cost V 8 bases and J 8 bases; bases outside gene matches: 14. This CDR3 has 14 residues. The CDR3: CASASPGGGWGYTF. CDR3 coding DNA: TGTGCCAGCGCATCGCCTGGAGGGGGCTGGGGCTACACCTTC.

The chain uses TRBV2 and TRBJ1-1, with 9 bases aligning to TRBD1. The V and J ends lost 8 bases and 3 bases, in that order; junction bases with no gene match: 1. The CDR3 is 12 amino acids. Germline V CDR1 and CDR2: SNHLY, FYNNEI. CDR3 protein: CASGDRDTEAFF. DNA for the CDR3: TGTGCCAGCGGGGACAGGGACACTGAAGCTTTCTTT. The full variable domain, in which reference TRBV2 and TRBJ1-1 provide the parts outside the CDR3, is EPEVTQTPSHQVTQMGQEVILRCVPISNHLYFYWYRQILGQKVEFLVSFYNNEISEKSEIFDDQFSVERPDGSNFTLKIRSTKLEDSAMYFCASGDRDTEAFFGQGTRLTVV.

The chain employs TRBV7-3 and TRBJ2-1; 9 nucleotides align to TRBD2. Per germline, CDR1 SGHTA and CDR2 FQGTGA. The ends lost 5 bases at V and 0 bases at J; junction bases unmatched: 14. The CDR3 totals 19 residues. CDR3 nucleotide sequence: TGTGCCAGCAGCATGAACTCGGGACTAGCTGTGAGCTCCTACAATGAGCAGTTCTTC. Residues: CASSMNSGLAVSSYNEQFF. The complete variable domain, with remaining parts taken from reference TRBV7-3 and TRBJ2-1, reads GAGVSQTPSNKVTEKGKYVELRCDPISGHTALYWYRQSLGQGPEFLIYFQGTGAADDSGLPNDRFFAVRPEGSVSTLKIQRTERGDSAVYLCASSMNSGLAVSSYNEQFFGPGTRLTVL.

Ten or more counts support this clone. This rearrangement joins TRBV5-4 to TRBJ1-2; D remains unclear. This CDR3 has 12 amino acids. V lost 0 bases and J 5 bases, leaving 5 bases between the germline ends. Looked up from germline, CDR1 is SGHNT and CDR2 is YYREEE (reference sequence). The CDR3 nucleotides read TGTGCCAGCAGCTTGGACGGGTATGGCTACACCTTC. It yields the protein CASSLDGYGYTF.

This clone has only a few counts. The chain is built from TRBV11-1 and TRBJ2-3; 7 bases align to TRBD1. V trimming: 5 bases; J trimming: 11 bases; junction bases outside the gene matches: 10. Germline CDR1 reads SGHAT; CDR2 reads FQDESV (reference sequence). CDR3 size: 13 residues. The CDR3 spells CASSPPGQGVQYF. Here the CDR3 DNA reads TGTGCCAGCAGCCCCCCTGGGCAGGGGGTGCAGTATTTT. Full variable domain (rest looked up from reference TRBV11-1 and TRBJ2-3): EAEVAQSPRYKITEKSQAVAFWCDPISGHATLYWYRQILGQGPELLVQFQDESVVDDSQLPKDRFSAERLKGVDSTLKIQPAELGDSAMYLCASSPPGQGVQYFGPGTRLTVL.

This clone was seen once. This chain connects TRBV11-3 to TRBJ2-5, with 7 bases that match TRBD1. Germline V gene sequence: CDR1 SGHNT, CDR2 YENEEA. The junction had 3 bases not matched to a gene; V was cut back by 1 base and J by 4 bases. This CDR3 contains 14 residues. DNA for the CDR3: TGTGCCAGCAGCTTAGGAGGACAGGCAGAGACCCAGTACTTC. Its protein is CASSLGGQAETQYF.

The chain carries TRBV6-5 and TRBJ2-1, with D perhaps matching TRBD1 (6 bases). Germline CDR1 is MNHEY and CDR2 is SVGAGI. The CDR3 covers 14 residues. V was cut by 6 bases and J by 6 bases, with 15 bases left in between. The CDR3 here is CASSTLGAGNEQFF. The CDR3 DNA is TGTGCCAGCAGCACCCTGGGGGCGGGCAATGAGCAGTTCTTC.

The chain uses TRBV28 and TRBJ1-1, with 7 bases that match TRBD1. The germline V gene encodes CDR1 MDHEN and CDR2 SYDVKM. The V and J ends lost 3 bases and 4 bases, in that order; junction bases with no gene match: 17. The CDR3 consists of 18 residues. CDR3 amino acids: CASSFVFQGSQGSTEAFF. CDR3 DNA sequence: TGTGCCAGCAGTTTCGTGTTCCAGGGATCACAGGGGAGCACTGAAGCTTTCTTT.

Comments on this clone: One end of the junction does not line up with germline, which may come from a read error. The genes are TRBV5-1 and TRBJ1-1; tentative D call: TRBD1 (6 bases). Germline V CDR1 and CDR2: SGHRS, YFSETQ. There are 13 residues in the CDR3. CDR3 in DNA: TGCGCCAGCACCGAAACAGGGAACCCTGAAGCTTTCTTT. Translated, it gives CASTETGNPEAFF.

This clone was detected only once. The chain employs TRBV9 and TRBJ2-3, with D perhaps TRBD2 (5 bases). The CDR3 is 15 residues long. Trimming took off 0 bases at V and 1 base at J, with 9 bases between the two ends. Per germline, CDR1 SGDLS and CDR2 YYNGEE. The CDR3 here is CASSVGAGGTDTQYF. The CDR3 nucleotides read TGTGCCAGCAGCGTAGGGGCGGGCGGCACAGATACGCAGTATTTT. Together with reference TRBV9 and TRBJ2-3, the CDR3 gives the full variable domain: DSGVTQTPKHLITATGQRVTLRCSPRSGDLSVYWYQQSLDQGLQFLIQYYNGEERAKGNILERFSAQQFPDLHSELNLSSLELGDSALYFCASSVGAGGTDTQYFGPGTRLTVL.